The present T cell receptor beta chain was sequenced within a study of T cell responses to AZD1222 COVID-19 vaccine. Repertoires were generated with immunoSEQ multiplex PCR, while TCRdb's copy carries only in-frame clones and drops some. This table holds just over 8,000 clones, roughly 90% found once. Germline-derived CDR1 and CDR2 are SGHTA and FQGNSA. The CDR3 length is 14 residues. With 5 bases removed from V and 3 bases from J, the gap between germline ends came to 13 bases. The receptor was isolated from an adult who received the AZD1222 COVID-19 vaccine. This specimen was peripheral blood, taken 28 days after the second AZD1222 dose. The chain carries TRBV7-2 and TRBJ1-2; maybe TRBD1 (5 bases). The CDR3 bases are TGTGCCAGCAGCGACGGACAATTGGACTATGGCTACACCTTC. Residues: CASSDGQLDYGYTF. Based on the CDR3 plus reference TRBV7-2 and TRBJ1-2, the full variable domain is GAGVSQSPSNKVTEKGKDVELRCDPISGHTALYWYRQSLGQGLEFLIYFQGNSAPDKSGLPSDRFSAERTGGSVSTLTIQRTQQEDSAVYLCASSDGQLDYGYTFGSGTRLTVV.